One and the same sample provided the 25 T cell receptor beta chains below, sequenced in a study of Graves' ophthalmopathy and Graves' hyperthyroidism. RNA transcripts yielded amplified TCR beta CDR3 regions. HTBI-primed RT-PCR formed the first round, and a multiplex PCR formed the second. TCRdb called the multiplex PCR reads again in MiXCR, with one record for every CDR3 protein. The table records 500,000 to 600,000 distinct CDR3 sequences, under 45% of them present only once. Sequencing was carried out using peripheral blood or thyroid tissue (not recorded which). The receptor set was obtained from an adult man with Graves' hyperthyroidism.

This clonotype was recorded many times. The genes are TRBV5-6 and TRBJ1-2; 9 bases map to TRBD1. The V segment lost 6 bases and the J segment 3 bases; nucleotides outside the gene matches: 12. This CDR3 spans 16 amino acids. The germline V gene encodes CDR1 SGHDT and CDR2 YYEEEE. CDR3 residues: CASIYQGTGTYYGYTF. In DNA, the CDR3 is TGTGCCAGCATTTATCAAGGGACAGGGACTTACTATGGCTACACCTTC. The full variable domain, rest sourced from reference TRBV5-6 and TRBJ1-2, is DAGVTQSPTHLIKTRGQQVTLRCSPKSGHDTVSWYQQALGQGPQFIFQYYEEEERQRGNFPDRFSGHQFPNYSSELNVNALLLGDSALYLCASIYQGTGTYYGYTFGSGTRLTVV.

This clonotype was detected ten times or more. CDR3 sequence: CASSYRTGTNYGYTF. In DNA, the CDR3 is TGCGCCAGCAGCTATCGGACAGGGACTAACTATGGCTACACCTTC. The chain is built from TRBV5-1 and TRBJ1-2; 8 bases fit TRBD1. Trimming removed 3 bases from V and 0 bases from J; junction bases left unmatched: 4. This CDR3 comprises 15 residues. Germline V lookup: CDR1 SGHRS, CDR2 YFSETQ. The variable domain in full, completed from reference TRBV5-1 and TRBJ1-2, reads KAGVTQTPRYLIKTRGQQVTLSCSPISGHRSVSWYQQTPGQGLQFLFEYFSETQRNKGNFPGRFSGRQFSNSRSEMNVSTLELGDSALYLCASSYRTGTNYGYTFGSGTRLTVV.

This clonotype appeared many times. V usage is TRBV12-3 or TRBV12-4 and J usage is TRBJ1-3; D is perhaps TRBD1 (6 bases). V lost 3 bases and J lost 0, with 12 bases in between. The CDR3 has 16 amino acids. CDR3 sequence reads: CASSFPGTLSGNTIYF. DNA for the CDR3: TGTGCCAGCAGTTTCCCCGGGACACTCTCTGGAAACACCATATATTTT.

In this sample, this clonotype turned up many times. The chain joins TRBV2 to TRBJ2-5; TRBD1 might be the D (6 bases). Germline CDR1 reads SNHLY; CDR2 reads FYNNEI. V was pared by 10 bases and J by 2 bases, with 11 bases between. This CDR3 is built from 12 residues. In nucleotides, the CDR3 is TGTGCCACTATGACAGGTCAAGAGACCCAGTACTTC. Encoded protein: CATMTGQETQYF.

The genes are TRBV7-2 and TRBJ2-2, with D maybe TRBD2 (6 bases). The CDR3 length is 15 residues. Trimming left V 8 bases short and J 1 base short, with 14 bases between. From germline, CDR1 is SGHTA and CDR2 FQGNSA. CDR3 protein: CASRRSGENTGELFF. The CDR3 DNA is TGTGCCAGCCGCCGATCGGGGGAGAACACCGGGGAGCTGTTTTTT. Full variable domain (remainder filled in from reference TRBV7-2 and TRBJ2-2): GAGVSQSPSNKVTEKGKDVELRCDPISGHTALYWYRQSLGQGLEFLIYFQGNSAPDKSGLPSDRFSAERTGGSVSTLTIQRTQQEDSAVYLCASRRSGENTGELFFGEGSRLTVL.

This clonotype was picked up many times. The rearrangement uses TRBV6-5 and TRBJ1-5, with no clear D. V lost 1 base and J 2 bases, leaving 6 bases between the germline ends. Germline V lookup: CDR1 MNHEY, CDR2 SVGAGI. The CDR3 runs 14 residues. CDR3 coding DNA: TGTGCCAGCAGTTACTGGGCGGGCAATCAGCCCCAGCATTTT. It specifies CASSYWAGNQPQHF.

Here the CDR3 reads CASSLLRVLDTQYF. The CDR3 nucleotides are TGTGCCAGCAGTTTATTACGGGTTTTGGATACGCAGTATTTT. The V and J genes are TRBV12-3 or TRBV12-4 and TRBJ2-3; D is unresolved. The CDR3 is made up of 14 amino acids. V lost 2 bases and J 6 bases, leaving 12 bases between the germline ends.

A few counts support this clonotype. V is TRBV7-2 and J is TRBJ2-7; 9 positions match TRBD1. Looked up from germline, CDR1 is SGHTA and CDR2 is FQGNSA. The CDR3 runs to 14 residues. After removal of 5 bases from V and 2 bases from J, the junction contained 4 bases not matched to a gene. As DNA, the CDR3 is TGTGCCAGCAGCCCTACAGGGGGCCCCTACGAGCAGTACTTC. It translates to CASSPTGGPYEQYF.

This rearrangement joins TRBV24-1 to TRBJ2-5; 15 nucleotides match TRBD2. This CDR3 region has 16 residues. Losses at the gene ends were 2 bases for V and 5 bases for J; bases not matched to a gene: 2. Germline CDR1 and CDR2: KGHDR and SFDVKD. CDR3 in amino acids: CATSDWGTSGRETQYF. In nucleotides, the CDR3 is TGTGCCACCAGTGATTGGGGGACTAGCGGGAGGGAGACCCAGTACTTC.

On this clonotype: Since a much larger clone is just one base distant, this may be a read error. The rearrangement joins TRBV14 to TRBJ2-7; no definite D call. This CDR3 has 13 amino acids. CDR1 and CDR2 (germline): SGHDN, FVKESK. V dropped 1 base and J dropped 6 bases, with 10 bases sitting between them. The CDR3 region is CASSQGMDSEQYF. The CDR3 region has the DNA TGTGCCAGCAGCCAAGGAATGGATAGCGAGCAGTACTTC.

With respect to this clonotype: A much larger clonotype is one base distant, so this may be a read error. V gene TRBV19 combines with J gene TRBJ1-5, with 8 positions matching TRBD1. Trimming cost V 9 bases and J 2 bases; bases outside gene matches: 12. Germline V gene sequence: CDR1 LNHDA, CDR2 SQIVND (reference sequence). This CDR3 is built from 16 residues. The CDR3 region is CASSLRDRYGNQPQHF. Written as DNA, the CDR3 is TGTGCCAGCAGTCTTCGGGACAGGTATGGCAATCAGCCCCAGCATTTT.

This clonotype was found many times. The chain recombines TRBV9 with TRBJ2-5; weak D call: TRBD1 (5 bases). Between the trimmed V and J ends, which lost 0 bases and 2 bases, there was a span of 14 bases. In germline, CDR1 is SGDLS, CDR2 YYNGEE. The CDR3 length is 16 residues. Here the CDR3 DNA reads TGTGCCAGCAGCGTAGAGGGGATGGCGCCTCAAGAGACCCAGTACTTC. Translating gives CASSVEGMAPQETQYF. Supplemented by reference TRBV9 and TRBJ2-5, the full variable domain reads DSGVTQTPKHLITATGQRVTLRCSPRSGDLSVYWYQQSLDQGLQFLIQYYNGEERAKGNILERFSAQQFPDLHSELNLSSLELGDSALYFCASSVEGMAPQETQYFGPGTRLLVL.

This chain joins TRBV5-4 and TRBJ2-5; D ambiguous. The V end was cut by 7 bases, the J end by 5 bases, with 12 bases between. Germline CDR1 is SGHNT and CDR2 is YYREEE (reference sequence). CDR3 length equals 12 residues. The CDR3 reads CASSPKGETQYF. In DNA form, the CDR3 reads TGTGCCAGCTCACCGAAAGGCGAGACCCAGTACTTC.

This clonotype has ten or more counts. In DNA form, the CDR3 reads TGTGCCAGCAACGAACTCGGAAAGGGCTATGGCTACACCTTC. This translates into CASNELGKGYGYTF. The rearrangement uses TRBV6-1 and TRBJ1-2, with D uncertain. Per the germline V gene, CDR1 is MNHNS and CDR2 is SASEGT. There are 14 residues in the CDR3. V gave up 7 bases and J gave up 4 bases, with 16 bases separating them.

This clonotype was recorded many times. This CDR3 reads CAWSVLQSLHF. CDR3 nucleotides: TGTGCCTGGAGTGTCTTACAATCCCTCCACTTT. The chain carries TRBV30 and TRBJ1-6; D is unresolved. Germline V gene sequence: CDR1 GTSNPN, CDR2 SVGIG (reference sequence). The CDR3 loop spans 11 amino acids. Trimming stripped 0 bases from V and 14 bases from J, with 8 bases between.

This clonotype was detected many times. The chain uses TRBV9 and TRBJ2-5; D might be TRBD2 (5 bases). Germline V gives CDR1 SGDLS, CDR2 YYNGEE. The V and J ends lost 0 bases and 0 bases respectively, with 9 bases between them. There are 15 residues in the CDR3. In nucleotides, the CDR3 is TGTGCCAGCAGCGTAGAGGGCGGGTACCAAGAGACCCAGTACTTC. This encodes CASSVEGGYQETQYF.

This clonotype was detected ten times or more. The rearrangement joins TRBV4-2 to TRBJ1-4, with D unresolved. V lost 9 bases and J 0 bases, leaving 14 bases between the germline ends. This CDR3 comprises 15 residues. Germline V gene data show CDR1 as LGHNA and CDR2 as YNFKEQ. CDR3 residues: CASTSWETTNEKLFF. The CDR3, as DNA: TGTGCCAGTACCTCCTGGGAGACAACTAATGAAAAACTGTTTTTT.

This clonotype showed up many times. The J gene is TRBJ2-5, the V gene TRBV2; 7 bases match TRBD1. This CDR3 is 16 amino acids long. Trimming at V came to 3 bases and at J to 5 bases, leaving 12 bases not matched to a gene. CDR1 and CDR2 (germline): SNHLY, FYNNEI. Written as DNA, the CDR3 is TGTGCCAGCAGTGACCCCCGACAGGGTATTCGGGAGACCCAGTACTTC. Its translation is CASSDPRQGIRETQYF.

This chain links TRBV7-8 with TRBJ1-5, with 7 bases identical to TRBD1. Germline V gene data show CDR1 as SGHVS and CDR2 as FQNEAQ. V was clipped by 0 bases and J by 0 bases; unmatched bases: 14. The CDR3 is 20 amino acids. For the CDR3, the DNA is TGTGCCAGCAGCTTAGCGGAACTCCCTTGGCAGGGGGATAGCAATCAGCCCCAGCATTTT. This sequence encodes CASSLAELPWQGDSNQPQHF.

The genes are TRBV3-1 and TRBJ1-1; D is uncertain. V dropped 0 bases and J dropped 10 bases, with 18 bases sitting between them. This CDR3 is built from 15 residues. Germline lookup yields CDR1 LGHDT and CDR2 YNNKEL (reference sequence). CDR3 DNA sequence: TGTGCCAGCAGCCAAGATGCCAGTCGGAAAGGAGGAGCTTTCTTT. Protein: CASSQDASRKGGAFF.

About this clonotype: A read error may be the cause here, since a much bigger clone is one base away. The gene calls are TRBV19 and TRBJ1-2; D remains unclear. CDR1 is LNHDA, CDR2 SQIVND, per germline (reference sequence). The CDR3 consists of 15 residues. CDR3 in DNA: TGTGTCAGTAGTATGGCGGGAGCAGATAACTATGGCTACACCTTC. It encodes CVSSMAGADNYGYTF.

The table lists this clonotype with many counts. The chain employs TRBV20-1 and TRBJ2-7; TRBD2 matches 15 bases. The germline CDR1 and CDR2 sequences are DFQATT and SNEGSKA (reference sequence). V shed 5 bases, J shed 7 bases, and the junction held 6 bases outside the gene matches. The CDR3 has 14 amino acids. The CDR3 DNA is TGCAGTGCTCTCGGACTAGCGGGAGGGTTTGAGCAGTACTTC. Translating gives CSALGLAGGFEQYF.

As for this clonotype: With a much larger clone just one base away, this may be a read error. V usage is TRBV20-1 and J usage is TRBJ1-1; D unclear. Germline V CDR1 and CDR2: DFQATT, SNEGSKA (reference sequence). The CDR3 runs to 15 residues. Trimming pared 0 bases from V and 1 base from J, leaving 12 bases between. This CDR3 is CSARDNLGRNTEAFF. The CDR3 DNA is TGCAGTGCTAGAGACAACCTAGGGAGGAACACTGAAGCTTTCTTT.

This clonotype was seen at least ten times. V usage is TRBV12-3 or TRBV12-4 and J usage is TRBJ1-2, with 9 bases fitting TRBD1. CDR3 length equals 14 residues. V shed 7 bases and J 2 bases; nucleotides not matched to a gene: 5. The CDR3, as DNA: TGTGCCAGCACCCTAGGACAGGGGAACTATGGCTACACCTTC. It is translated as CASTLGQGNYGYTF.

The chain couples TRBV5-1 to TRBJ1-2, with a weak D call TRBD1 (6 bases). V lost 0 bases and J lost 3, with 9 bases in between. CDR3 size: 14 residues. Per the germline V gene, CDR1 is SGHRS and CDR2 is YFSETQ. The CDR3 DNA reads as TGCGCCAGCAGCTTGGAGGGGGATGACTATGGCTACACCTTC. Amino acid sequence: CASSLEGDDYGYTF.